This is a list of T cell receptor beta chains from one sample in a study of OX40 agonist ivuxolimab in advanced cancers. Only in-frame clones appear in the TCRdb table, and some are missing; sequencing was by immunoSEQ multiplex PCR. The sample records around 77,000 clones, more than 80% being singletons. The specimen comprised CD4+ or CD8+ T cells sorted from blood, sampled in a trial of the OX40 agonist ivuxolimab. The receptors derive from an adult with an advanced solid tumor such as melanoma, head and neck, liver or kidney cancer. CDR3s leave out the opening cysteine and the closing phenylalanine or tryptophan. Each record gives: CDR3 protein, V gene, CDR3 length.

cdr3_aa: SVVGGYPHGYT; v_call: TRBV29-1; cdr3_length: 11
cdr3_aa: ASSPIGSFSGNTIY; v_call: TRBV5-1; cdr3_length: 14
cdr3_aa: ASSQEGRAF; v_call: TRBV4-3; cdr3_length: 9
cdr3_aa: ASSLAQGLVPGELF; v_call: TRBV7-8; cdr3_length: 14
cdr3_aa: ASSFRYNRGSGYGYT; v_call: TRBV5-6; cdr3_length: 15
cdr3_aa: SVKRQGGTTSDTQY; v_call: TRBV29-1; cdr3_length: 14
cdr3_aa: ASSLRSTGGLGTDTQY; v_call: TRBV7-9; cdr3_length: 16
cdr3_aa: ASSYRDSGPQY; v_call: TRBV7-2; cdr3_length: 11
cdr3_aa: ASSLRGLAGGNIQY; v_call: TRBV7-3; cdr3_length: 14
cdr3_aa: ASSLDRSNQPQH; v_call: TRBV7-2; cdr3_length: 12
cdr3_aa: ASSLAAGRGYEQY; v_call: TRBV11-2; cdr3_length: 13
cdr3_aa: ASSSGTPLEQY; v_call: TRBV18; cdr3_length: 11
cdr3_aa: ASSLSGKDDTGELF; v_call: TRBV18; cdr3_length: 14
cdr3_aa: ASSPNHPGGSGELF; v_call: TRBV27; cdr3_length: 14
cdr3_aa: ASSFSTDTQY; v_call: TRBV28; cdr3_length: 10
cdr3_aa: ASRLGGTSSNEQF; v_call: TRBV28; cdr3_length: 13
cdr3_aa: ASSLDSGRWYEQY; v_call: TRBV5-1; cdr3_length: 13